This record looks at one T cell receptor beta chain sequence and its context. This sample was included in a study of blood T cell repertoires in COVID-19. Germline CDR1 is WSHSY and CDR2 is SAAADI. The CDR3 extends over 12 amino acids. This table comes from immunoSEQ multiplex PCR, and its TCRdb copy is limited to in-frame clones, with some not included. Of 250,000 to 300,000 clones listed, roughly nine tenths are singletons. Material: peripheral blood. This TCR came from a woman aged 25 to 39 with COVID-19, enrolled during active disease. The rearrangement uses TRBV10-2 and TRBJ1-2; weak D call: TRBD1 (5 bases). The CDR3 bases are TGCGTCTCGGGCGGGACCCTCTATGGCTACACCTTC. Encoded protein: CVSGGTLYGYTF.